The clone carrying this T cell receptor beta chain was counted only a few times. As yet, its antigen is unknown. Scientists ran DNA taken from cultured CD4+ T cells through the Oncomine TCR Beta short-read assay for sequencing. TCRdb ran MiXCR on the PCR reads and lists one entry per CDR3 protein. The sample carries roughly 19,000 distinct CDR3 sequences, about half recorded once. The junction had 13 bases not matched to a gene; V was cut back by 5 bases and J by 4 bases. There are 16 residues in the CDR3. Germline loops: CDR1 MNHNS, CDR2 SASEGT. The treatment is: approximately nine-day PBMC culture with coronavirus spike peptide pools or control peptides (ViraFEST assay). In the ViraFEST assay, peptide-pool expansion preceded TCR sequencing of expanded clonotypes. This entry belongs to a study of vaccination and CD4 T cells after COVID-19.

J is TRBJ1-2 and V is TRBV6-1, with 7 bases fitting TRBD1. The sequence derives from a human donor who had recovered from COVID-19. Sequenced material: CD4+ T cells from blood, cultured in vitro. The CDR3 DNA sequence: TGTGCCAGCAGTCAAGTGGGGCTTTCAGGGGGCTATGGCTACACCTTC. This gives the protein CASSQVGLSGGYGYTF.